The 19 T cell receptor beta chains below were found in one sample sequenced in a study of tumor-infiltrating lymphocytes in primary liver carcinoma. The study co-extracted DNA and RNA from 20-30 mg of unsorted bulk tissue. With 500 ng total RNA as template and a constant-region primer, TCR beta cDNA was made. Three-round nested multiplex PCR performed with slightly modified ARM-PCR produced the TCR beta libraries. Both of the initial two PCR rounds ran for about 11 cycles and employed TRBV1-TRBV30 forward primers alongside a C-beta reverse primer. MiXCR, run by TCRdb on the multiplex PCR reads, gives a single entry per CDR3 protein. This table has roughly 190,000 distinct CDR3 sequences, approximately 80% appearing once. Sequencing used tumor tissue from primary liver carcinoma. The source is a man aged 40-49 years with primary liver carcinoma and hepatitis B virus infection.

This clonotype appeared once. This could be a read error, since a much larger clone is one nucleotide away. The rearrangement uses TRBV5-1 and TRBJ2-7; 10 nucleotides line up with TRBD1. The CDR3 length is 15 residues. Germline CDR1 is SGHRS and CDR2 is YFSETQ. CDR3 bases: TGCACCAGCAGCTTGGGGACAGGGGATTATGGCGAGCAGTACTTC. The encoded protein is CTSSLGTGDYGEQYF. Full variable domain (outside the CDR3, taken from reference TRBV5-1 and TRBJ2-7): KAGVTQTPRYLIKTRGQQVTLSCSPISGHRSVSWYQQTPGQGLQFLFEYFSETQRNKGNFPGRFSGRQFSNSRSEMNVSTLELGDSALYLCTSSLGTGDYGEQYFGPGTRLTVT.

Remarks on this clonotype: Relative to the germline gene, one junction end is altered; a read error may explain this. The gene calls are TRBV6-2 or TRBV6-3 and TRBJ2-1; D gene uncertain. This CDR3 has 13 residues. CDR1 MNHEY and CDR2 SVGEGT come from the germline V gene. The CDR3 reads CPSSTTPVGEQFF. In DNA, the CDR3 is TGTCCCAGCAGTACTACCCCAGTAGGTGAGCAGTTCTTC.

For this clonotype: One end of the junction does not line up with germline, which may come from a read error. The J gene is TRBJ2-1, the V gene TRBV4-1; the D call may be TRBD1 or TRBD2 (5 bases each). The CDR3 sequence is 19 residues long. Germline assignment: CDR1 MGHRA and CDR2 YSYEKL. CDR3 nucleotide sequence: TGCGCCACCAGCCAAGACCGAGGAGGTAGGGCCAGGGTTCGCAATGAGCAGATCTTC. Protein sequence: CATSQDRGGRARVRNEQIF.

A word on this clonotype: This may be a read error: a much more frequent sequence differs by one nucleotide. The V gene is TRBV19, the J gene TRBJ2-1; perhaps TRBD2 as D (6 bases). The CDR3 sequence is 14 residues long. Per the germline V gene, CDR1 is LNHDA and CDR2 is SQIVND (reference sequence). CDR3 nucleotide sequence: TGTGCCAGTAGTATAGGCGGTAGCGGCAATGACCAGTTCTTC. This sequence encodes CASSIGGSGNDQFF.

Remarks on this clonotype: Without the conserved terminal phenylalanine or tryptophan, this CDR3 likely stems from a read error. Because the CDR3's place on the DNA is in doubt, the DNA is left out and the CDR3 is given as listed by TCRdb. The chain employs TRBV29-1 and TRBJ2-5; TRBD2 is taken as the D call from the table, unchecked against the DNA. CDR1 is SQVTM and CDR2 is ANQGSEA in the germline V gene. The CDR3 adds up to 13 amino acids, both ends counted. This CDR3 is CSVKLEDRETQHL.

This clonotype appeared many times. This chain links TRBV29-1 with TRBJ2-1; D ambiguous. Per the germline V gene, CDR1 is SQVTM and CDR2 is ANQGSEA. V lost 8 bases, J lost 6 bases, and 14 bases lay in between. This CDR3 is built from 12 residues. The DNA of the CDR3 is TGCAGCCCCCGTTTAGGACCCAATGAGCAGTTCTTC. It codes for CSPRLGPNEQFF.

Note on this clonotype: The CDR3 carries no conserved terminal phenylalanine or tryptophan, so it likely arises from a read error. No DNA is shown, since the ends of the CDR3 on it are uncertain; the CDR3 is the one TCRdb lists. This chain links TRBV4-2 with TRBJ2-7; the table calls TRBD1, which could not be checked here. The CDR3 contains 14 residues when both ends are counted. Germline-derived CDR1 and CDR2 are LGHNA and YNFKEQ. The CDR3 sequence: CANSQDRGGHEQCL.

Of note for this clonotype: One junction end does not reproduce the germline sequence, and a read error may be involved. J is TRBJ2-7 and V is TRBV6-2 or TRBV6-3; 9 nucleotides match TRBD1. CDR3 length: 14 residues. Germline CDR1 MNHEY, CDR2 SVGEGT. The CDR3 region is CDSSLRDRVHEQYF. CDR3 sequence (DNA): TGTGACAGCAGCCTCCGGGACAGGGTCCACGAACAATACTTC.

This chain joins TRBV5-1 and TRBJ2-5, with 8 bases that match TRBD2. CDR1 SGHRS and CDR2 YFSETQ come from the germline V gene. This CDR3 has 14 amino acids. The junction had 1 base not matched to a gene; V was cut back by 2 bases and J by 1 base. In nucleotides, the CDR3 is TGCGCCAGCAGCTTAGCGGGAGTCCAAGAGACCCAGTACTTC. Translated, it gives CASSLAGVQETQYF.

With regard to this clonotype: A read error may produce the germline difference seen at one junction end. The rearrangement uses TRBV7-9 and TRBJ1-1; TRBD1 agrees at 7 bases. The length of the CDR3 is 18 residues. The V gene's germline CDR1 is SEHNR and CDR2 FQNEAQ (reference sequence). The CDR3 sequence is CASSLGQLRPGQNTEAYF. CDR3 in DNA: TGTGCCAGCAGTTTAGGCCAACTCCGTCCGGGACAGAACACTGAAGCTTACTTT.

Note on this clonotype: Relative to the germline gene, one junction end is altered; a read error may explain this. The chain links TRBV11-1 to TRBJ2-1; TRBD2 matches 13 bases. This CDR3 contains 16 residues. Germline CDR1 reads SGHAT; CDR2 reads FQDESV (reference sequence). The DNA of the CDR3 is TGTGTCAGCAACCCCCGAGGACTAGCGGGAGTCGGGGTGCAGTTCTTC. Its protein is CVSNPRGLAGVGVQFF.

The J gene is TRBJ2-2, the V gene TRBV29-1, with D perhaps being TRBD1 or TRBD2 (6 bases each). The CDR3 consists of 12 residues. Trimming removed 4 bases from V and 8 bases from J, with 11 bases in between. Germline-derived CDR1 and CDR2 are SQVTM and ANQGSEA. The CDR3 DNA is TGCAGCGTTGCAAGGGGGACTGGGGAGCTGTTTTTT. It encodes CSVARGTGELFF.

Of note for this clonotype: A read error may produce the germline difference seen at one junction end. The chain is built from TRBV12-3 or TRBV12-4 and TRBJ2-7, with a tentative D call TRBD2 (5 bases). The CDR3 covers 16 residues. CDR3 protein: CASTLVAGLGVYEQYF. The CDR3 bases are TGTGCCAGCACTTTAGTCGCGGGTCTCGGTGTCTATGAGCAGTACTTC.

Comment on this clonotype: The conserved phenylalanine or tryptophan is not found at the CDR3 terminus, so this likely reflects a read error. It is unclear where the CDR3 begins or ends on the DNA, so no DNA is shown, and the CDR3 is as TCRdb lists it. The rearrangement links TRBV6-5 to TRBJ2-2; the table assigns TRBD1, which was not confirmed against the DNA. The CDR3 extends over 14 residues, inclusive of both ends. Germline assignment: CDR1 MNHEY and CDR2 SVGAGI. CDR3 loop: CASIGGPNTGELFS.

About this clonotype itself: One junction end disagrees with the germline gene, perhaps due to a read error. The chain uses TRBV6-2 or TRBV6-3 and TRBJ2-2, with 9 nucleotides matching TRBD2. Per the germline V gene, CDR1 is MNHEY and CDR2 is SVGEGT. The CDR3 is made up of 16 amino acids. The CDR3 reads CASSHSGSRNTGELFF. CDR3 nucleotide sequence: TGTGCCAGCAGTCATAGCGGGAGTCGGAACACTGGGGAGCTGTTTTTT.

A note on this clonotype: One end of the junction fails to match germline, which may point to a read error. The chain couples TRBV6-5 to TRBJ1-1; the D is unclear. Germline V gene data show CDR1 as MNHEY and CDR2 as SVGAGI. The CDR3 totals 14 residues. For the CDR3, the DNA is TGTACCAGCAGTTACTCCCAGGTGGTCACTGAAGCTATCTTT. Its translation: CTSSYSQVVTEAIF.

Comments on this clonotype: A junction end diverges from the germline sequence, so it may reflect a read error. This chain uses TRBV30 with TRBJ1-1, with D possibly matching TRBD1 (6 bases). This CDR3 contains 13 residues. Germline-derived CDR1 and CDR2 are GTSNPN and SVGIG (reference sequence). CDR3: CAWSVRWDTEAFF. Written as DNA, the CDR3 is TGTGCCTGGAGTGTGCGATGGGACACTGAGGCTTTCTTT.

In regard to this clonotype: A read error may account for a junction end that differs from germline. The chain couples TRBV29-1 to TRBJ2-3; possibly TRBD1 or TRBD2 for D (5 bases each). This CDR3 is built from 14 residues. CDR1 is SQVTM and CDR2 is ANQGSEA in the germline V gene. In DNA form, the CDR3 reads TGCAGCGTTTCCGGGACGGCCCAAAGATATACGAAGTATTTT. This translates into CSVSGTAQRYTKYF.

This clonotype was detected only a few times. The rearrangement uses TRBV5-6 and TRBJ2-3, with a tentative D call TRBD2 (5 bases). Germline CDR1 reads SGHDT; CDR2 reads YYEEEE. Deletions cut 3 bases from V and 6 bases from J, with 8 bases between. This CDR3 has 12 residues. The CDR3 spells CASSSLADTQYF. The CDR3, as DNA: TGTGCCAGCAGCTCATTAGCGGATACGCAGTATTTT.